The 25 T cell receptor beta chains presented below share a single source sample, sequenced in a study of T-cell reconstitution after alpha-beta-depleted transplantation in children. Preparing the TCRbeta library involved the use of unique molecular identifiers. MiXCR, applied by TCRdb to the PCR reads, yields one record per CDR3 protein. Among hundreds of thousands of distinct CDR3 sequences listed, about 33% were seen once. Sequenced here: PBMCs from the stem cell graft donor, sampled from the stem cell graft. The source is a human donor who donated a stem cell graft to a child with aplastic anemia.

The chain has TRBV7-9 and TRBJ1-1; D is undetermined. V lost 1 base, J lost 1 base, and 10 bases lay in between. Germline V CDR1 and CDR2: SEHNR, FQNEAQ (reference sequence). This CDR3 spans 15 amino acids. The CDR3 DNA is TGTGCCAGCAGCTTAGAGGGTTTCCCGAACACTGAAGCTTTCTTT. Translated: CASSLEGFPNTEAFF.

The sample holds a few counts of this clonotype. The CDR3 DNA follows: TGTGCCAGCAGCGCCCGGGGCAGGAGCCCCTCTGGAAACACCATATATTTT. Its translation is CASSARGRSPSGNTIYF. The chain combines TRBV9 with TRBJ1-3, with D tentatively TRBD1 (5 bases). This CDR3 comprises 17 residues. The V and J ends lost 3 bases and 0 bases respectively, with 16 bases between them. The germline V gene encodes CDR1 SGDLS and CDR2 YYNGEE.

This clonotype was seen only a few times. The J gene is TRBJ2-5, the V gene TRBV5-1; weak D call: TRBD2 (6 bases). V was pared by 4 bases and J by 9 bases, with 22 bases between. Germline V CDR1 and CDR2: SGHRS, YFSETQ. The CDR3 has 15 amino acids. CDR3 nucleotides: TGCGCCAGCAGCCAAGCCTCCGGGGGATCCTGGGCCCAGTACTTC. Translating it yields CASSQASGGSWAQYF. The full variable domain, completed using reference TRBV5-1 and TRBJ2-5, is KAGVTQTPRYLIKTRGQQVTLSCSPISGHRSVSWYQQTPGQGLQFLFEYFSETQRNKGNFPGRFSGRQFSNSRSEMNVSTLELGDSALYLCASSQASGGSWAQYFGPGTRLLVL.

The V call is TRBV12-3 or TRBV12-4, the J call TRBJ1-2; D not certain. Deletions cut 3 bases from V and 4 bases from J, with 12 bases between. The CDR3 is 14 residues long. CDR3 bases: TGTGCCAGCAGTTTTACCGTATATACCTATGGCTACACCTTC. Translated, it gives CASSFTVYTYGYTF.

This clonotype has a handful of counts. This rearrangement joins TRBV7-6 to TRBJ2-5; no clear D gene. Looked up from germline, CDR1 is SGHVS and CDR2 is FNYEAQ. The CDR3 runs to 13 residues. With 3 bases removed from V and 5 bases from J, the gap between germline ends came to 10 bases. CDR3 loop: CASSLTSRETQYF. The CDR3 DNA reads TGTGCCAGCAGCTTGACTTCGAGGGAGACCCAGTACTTC.

V usage is TRBV28 and J usage is TRBJ2-7, with 15 bases aligning to TRBD2. The CDR3 consists of 15 residues. Germline CDR1 and CDR2: MDHEN and SYDVKM. Trimming removed 6 bases from V and 6 bases from J; junction bases left unmatched: 6. The CDR3, as DNA: TGTGCCAGCAGGCCCGGACTAGCGGGAGGGGGCGAGCAGTACTTC. Protein product: CASRPGLAGGGEQYF.

This sequence joins TRBV12-3 or TRBV12-4 and TRBJ2-5; TRBD1 is a possible D gene (5 bases). Trimming left V 5 bases short and J 9 bases short, with 16 bases between. The CDR3 contains 13 residues. The DNA of the CDR3 is TGTGCCAGCAGTCTGGACATGAGGCCATCCCAGTACTTC. Encoded protein: CASSLDMRPSQYF.

The chain links TRBV14 to TRBJ2-7; D gene uncertain. V dropped 2 bases and J dropped 3 bases, with 14 bases sitting between them. The germline V gene has CDR1 SGHDN and CDR2 FVKESK. The length of the CDR3 is 15 residues. The CDR3 DNA reads as TGTGCCAGCAGCCAATATGGCACTACCCGCTACGAGCAGTACTTC. As protein: CASSQYGTTRYEQYF.

This clonotype was recorded at least ten times. The chain carries TRBV7-2 and TRBJ2-5, with TRBD2 identical over 13 bases. The trim removed 1 base at V and 7 bases at J, leaving 9 bases unmatched. Germline loops: CDR1 SGHTA, CDR2 FQGNSA. This CDR3 is 17 amino acids long. CDR3 bases: TGTGCCAGCAGCTTAGGGGGGGGACTAGCGGGATTGGGGACCCAGTACTTC. Its translation: CASSLGGGLAGLGTQYF.

The chain is built from TRBV4-3 and TRBJ1-6, with 8 bases aligning to TRBD1. The J segment lost 0 bases and the V segment lost 3 bases, leaving 7 bases of the junction unmatched. Germline values: CDR1 LGHNA, CDR2 YSLEER. This CDR3 has 18 amino acids. The CDR3 region is CASSHLRGLGSYNSPLHF. The DNA of the CDR3 is TGCGCCAGCAGCCACCTCAGGGGGCTAGGCTCCTATAATTCACCCCTCCACTTT.

This clonotype appeared a few times. The rearrangement links TRBV13 to TRBJ2-5; TRBD2 matches 10 bases. Trimming took 6 bases from V and 5 from J; bases not matched to a gene: 9. The CDR3 has 15 amino acids. Per the germline V gene, CDR1 is PRHDT and CDR2 is FYEKMQ (reference sequence). CDR3 sequence: CASRKREGPEETQYF. In nucleotides, the CDR3 is TGTGCCAGCAGGAAGCGGGAGGGCCCGGAGGAGACCCAGTACTTC.

This clonotype has more than one count but fewer than ten. The chain employs TRBV10-3 and TRBJ1-2; TRBD1 matches 12 bases. Trimming removed 6 bases from V and 8 bases from J; junction bases left unmatched: 7. Germline V gene data show CDR1 as ENHRY and CDR2 as SYGVKD. The CDR3 consists of 14 residues. CDR3 nucleotide sequence: TGTGCCATCAGAGCGGGACAGGGGGCTGAGGGCTACACCTTC. This gives the protein CAIRAGQGAEGYTF.

This clonotype was counted a few times. V usage is TRBV12-3 or TRBV12-4 and J usage is TRBJ1-5; 7 bases match TRBD1. This CDR3 is 17 amino acids long. The V and J ends lost 6 bases and 4 bases, in that order; junction bases with no gene match: 15. The CDR3 is CASRPSQGGFTNQPQHF. The DNA for the CDR3 is TGTGCCAGCAGACCTAGCCAGGGGGGGTTTACGAATCAGCCCCAGCATTTT.

Only a few counts were recorded for this clonotype. This chain joins TRBV6-1 and TRBJ2-3; 7 bases fit TRBD1. Germline loops: CDR1 MNHNS, CDR2 SASEGT. Trimming at V came to 5 bases and at J to 4 bases, leaving 6 bases not matched to a gene. This CDR3 spans 14 amino acids. The CDR3 DNA reads as TGTGCCAGCAGTCAAAGACAGGGCGCAGATACGCAGTATTTT. This gives the protein CASSQRQGADTQYF.

The rearrangement joins TRBV25-1 to TRBJ2-1, with 7 positions matching TRBD1. Germline CDR1 MGHDK, CDR2 SYGVNS. With 4 bases clipped from V and 12 bases from J, the junction kept 0 bases outside the gene matches. The CDR3 is 10 residues long. The CDR3 nucleotides are TGTGCCAGCAGTGGGACAGGGCAGTTCTTC. It yields the protein CASSGTGQFF.

The chain joins TRBV29-1 to TRBJ2-5; no definite D call. CDR3 size: 14 residues. CDR1 is SQVTM, CDR2 ANQGSEA, per germline. V shed 8 bases and J shed 2 bases, with 18 bases lying between them. DNA for the CDR3: TGCAGCTTCCGGCTCCGACGGCTACAAGAGACCCAGTACTTC. Translated: CSFRLRRLQETQYF.

A few counts support this clonotype. The gene calls are TRBV20-1 and TRBJ1-1, with D hard to call. Germline CDR1 reads DFQATT; CDR2 reads SNEGSKA (reference sequence). The CDR3 loop spans 14 amino acids. Trimming took 3 bases from V and 7 from J, leaving 18 bases between them. The chain's CDR3 is CSAREISGYVEAFF. CDR3 DNA: TGCAGTGCTAGGGAAATTTCGGGGTATGTTGAAGCTTTCTTT.

This chain uses TRBV20-1 with TRBJ1-2, with D perhaps TRBD1 (5 bases). The CDR3 loop spans 11 amino acids. Germline CDR1 reads DFQATT; CDR2 reads SNEGSKA (reference sequence). The ends were cut back, 3 bases at V and 13 bases at J, with 15 bases in the middle. The CDR3 coding sequence is TGCAGTGCTAGGGGGACCTCGCTCGGCACCTTC. Its translation: CSARGTSLGTF.

The chain has TRBV11-2 and TRBJ2-2; TRBD2 is a possible D gene (6 bases). With 5 bases removed from V and 0 bases from J, the gap between germline ends came to 13 bases. The germline V gene encodes CDR1 SGHAT and CDR2 FQNNGV. CDR3 length: 16 residues. The CDR3 DNA sequence: TGTGCCAGCAGCGGGGAGGTGGGCGCGAACACCGGGGAGCTGTTTTTT. Its translation: CASSGEVGANTGELFF.

J is TRBJ1-6 and V is TRBV12-3 or TRBV12-4, with TRBD1 identical over 7 bases. Losses at the gene ends were 6 bases for V and 11 bases for J; bases not matched to a gene: 10. The CDR3 contains 14 residues. CDR3 in amino acids: CASRRTGFTPPLHF. The DNA of the CDR3 is TGTGCCAGCAGACGGACAGGTTTTACACCACCCCTCCACTTT.

The V call is TRBV5-1, the J call TRBJ1-1; the D is unclear. This CDR3 contains 13 residues. CDR1 and CDR2 (germline): SGHRS, YFSETQ. V was clipped by 0 bases and J by 9 bases, with 12 bases between them. The CDR3 coding sequence is TGCGCCAGCAGCTTGGGAGCCCCAATGAAAGCTTTCTTT. Its protein product is CASSLGAPMKAFF.

The chain recombines TRBV4-3 with TRBJ2-7; 13 bases are shared with TRBD2. CDR1 is LGHNA, CDR2 YSLEER, per germline. Losses at the gene ends were 4 bases for V and 2 bases for J; bases not matched to a gene: 5. This CDR3 comprises 16 residues. CDR3 protein: CASSRGLAGDTYEQYF. DNA of the CDR3: TGCGCCAGCAGCCGCGGACTAGCGGGAGACACCTACGAGCAGTACTTC.

The V call is TRBV6-5, the J call TRBJ1-1; 8 bases fit TRBD1. V shed 3 bases, J shed 4 bases, and the junction held 4 bases outside the gene matches. This CDR3 contains 14 residues. CDR1 is MNHEY and CDR2 is SVGAGI in the germline V gene. This CDR3 is CASSYGGTGTEAFF. The CDR3 region has the DNA TGTGCCAGCAGTTATGGGGGGACAGGCACTGAAGCTTTCTTT.

J is TRBJ2-1 and V is TRBV7-2, with 14 bases identical to TRBD2. Looked up from germline, CDR1 is SGHTA and CDR2 is FQGNSA. This CDR3 comprises 17 residues. V gave up 5 bases and J gave up 6 bases; unmatched junction bases: 9. The CDR3 is CASSPYPGTSGSNEQFF. CDR3 DNA sequence: TGTGCCAGCAGCCCCTACCCCGGGACTAGCGGGAGCAATGAGCAGTTCTTC.

CDR3 nucleotide sequence: TGTGCCAGCAGTCCTGGACAGGGCCCAACTGAAGCTTTCTTT. The encoded protein is CASSPGQGPTEAFF. The gene calls are TRBV6-1 and TRBJ1-1; 8 bases align to TRBD1. The length of the CDR3 is 14 residues. Germline CDR1 reads MNHNS; CDR2 reads SASEGT. V gave up 5 bases and J gave up 5 bases; unmatched junction bases: 7.